A selection of T cell receptor beta chains follows, all from one sample in a study of shared clonotypes between healthy human individuals. Only in-frame clones appear in the TCRdb table, and some are missing; sequencing was by immunoSEQ multiplex PCR. Of about 2 million clones listed, about 94% are singletons. Material for sequencing was naive CD8+ T cells sorted from blood. These receptors all come from a man younger than 35 in good health. Both conserved end residues are part of each CDR3.

v_call: TRBV6-5
j_call: TRBJ2-2
cdr3_aa: CASSRGGAGTGELFF

v_call: TRBV6-1
j_call: TRBJ1-4
cdr3_aa: CASEATNEKLFF

v_call: TRBV28
j_call: TRBJ2-7
cdr3_aa: CASSRNSYEQYF

v_call: TRBV5-1
j_call: TRBJ2-1
cdr3_aa: CASSSGQGAYNEQFF

v_call: TRBV9
j_call: TRBJ1-4
cdr3_aa: CASSVAGGSEKLFF

v_call: TRBV4-3
j_call: TRBJ1-4
cdr3_aa: CASSQYAGLDEKLFF

v_call: TRBV11-2
j_call: TRBJ1-2
cdr3_aa: CASSFLGTGYNGYTF

v_call: TRBV18
j_call: TRBJ2-2
cdr3_aa: CASSPILAGGNGELFF

v_call: TRBV6-1
j_call: TRBJ2-7
cdr3_aa: CASSPRANHYEQYF

v_call: TRBV5-1
j_call: TRBJ1-4
cdr3_aa: CASSIEQVGSNEKLFF

v_call: TRBV4-1
j_call: TRBJ2-7
cdr3_aa: CASSPRTGNFYEQYF

v_call: TRBV2
j_call: TRBJ2-7
cdr3_aa: CASSEGRGDDEQYF

v_call: TRBV27
j_call: TRBJ2-3
cdr3_aa: CASSYGLGLDTQYF

v_call: TRBV9
j_call: TRBJ2-3
cdr3_aa: CASSVGTSTDTQYF

v_call: TRBV19
j_call: TRBJ1-4
cdr3_aa: CASSIERGAGEKLFF

v_call: TRBV11-2
j_call: TRBJ2-5
cdr3_aa: CASSPIQETQYF

v_call: TRBV9
j_call: TRBJ2-3
cdr3_aa: CASSPGDTQYF

v_call: TRBV27
j_call: TRBJ1-6
cdr3_aa: CASSYTRDSPYNSPLHF

v_call: TRBV7-6
j_call: TRBJ1-4
cdr3_aa: CASSSRGPLATNEKLFF

v_call: TRBV25-1
j_call: TRBJ2-7
cdr3_aa: CASSTLGPQDEQYF

v_call: TRBV9
j_call: TRBJ1-1
cdr3_aa: CASSVGIPGEAFF

v_call: TRBV11-3
j_call: TRBJ2-2
cdr3_aa: CASSPRTGKNTGELFF

v_call: TRBV5-4
j_call: TRBJ2-2
cdr3_aa: CASSFQGAGELFF

v_call: TRBV14
j_call: TRBJ2-3
cdr3_aa: CASSQDRTSGSDTQYF

v_call: TRBV27
j_call: TRBJ1-1
cdr3_aa: CASSLIFGGEAFF

v_call: TRBV2
j_call: TRBJ2-1
cdr3_aa: CASSEGLDPYNEQFF

v_call: TRBV5-1
j_call: TRBJ2-7
cdr3_aa: CASRPFMTGAEGEQYF

v_call: TRBV6-6
j_call: TRBJ2-3
cdr3_aa: CASSGGADTQYF

v_call: TRBV9
j_call: TRBJ1-5
cdr3_aa: CASSAYGTAEPQHF

v_call: TRBV19
j_call: TRBJ1-1
cdr3_aa: CASSILGVRTEAFF

v_call: TRBV10-1
j_call: TRBJ2-3
cdr3_aa: CASSDPNTDTQYF

v_call: TRBV27
j_call: TRBJ1-6
cdr3_aa: CASSSIDSIDSLHF

v_call: TRBV11-2
j_call: TRBJ1-1
cdr3_aa: CASSLDLSILNTEAFF

v_call: TRBV19
j_call: TRBJ1-1
cdr3_aa: CASAATGGSERAFF

v_call: TRBV5-5
j_call: TRBJ2-2
cdr3_aa: CASSYRGTGELFF

v_call: TRBV6-1
j_call: TRBJ2-1
cdr3_aa: CASSEIAESSYNEQFF

v_call: TRBV25-1
j_call: TRBJ2-7
cdr3_aa: CASSQSYEQYF

v_call: TRBV15
j_call: TRBJ2-1
cdr3_aa: CATSVGQGRNEQFF

v_call: TRBV19
j_call: TRBJ1-1
cdr3_aa: CASSATQGVGTEAFF

v_call: TRBV4-1
j_call: TRBJ1-1
cdr3_aa: CASSPSPLMNAFF

v_call: TRBV11-2
j_call: TRBJ2-7
cdr3_aa: CASSLNYEQYF

v_call: TRBV7-9
j_call: TRBJ2-5
cdr3_aa: CASDGQGGETQYF

v_call: TRBV5-1
j_call: TRBJ2-7
cdr3_aa: CASSLVGLAHTVDEQYF

v_call: TRBV30
j_call: TRBJ1-1
cdr3_aa: CAWDPTGVGTEAFF

v_call: TRBV7-9
j_call: TRBJ2-3
cdr3_aa: CASSSPPQGSTDTQYF

v_call: TRBV6-6
j_call: TRBJ2-3
cdr3_aa: CASSYSPQPDTQYF

v_call: TRBV30
j_call: TRBJ1-1
cdr3_aa: CAWSVGSPEAFF

v_call: TRBV5-4
j_call: TRBJ2-7
cdr3_aa: CASSLDRGYEQYF

v_call: TRBV19
j_call: TRBJ2-5
cdr3_aa: CASRHVGEETQYF

v_call: TRBV15
j_call: TRBJ2-3
cdr3_aa: CATSRRTYLSTDTQYF

v_call: TRBV27
j_call: TRBJ2-7
cdr3_aa: CASSLTERAYEQYF

v_call: TRBV6-5
j_call: TRBJ2-7
cdr3_aa: CASSYGPSGSDEQYF

v_call: TRBV2
j_call: TRBJ2-7
cdr3_aa: CASSDSGTYEQYF